The clone carrying this TCR beta chain was observed many times. This sample is drawn from a study of early T cells in non-severe SARS-CoV-2 infection. Germline trimming cut 5 bases from V and 2 bases from J; bases unmatched to any gene: 7. CDR1 and CDR2 from the germline V gene are SGDLS and YYNGEE. The CDR3 has 16 amino acids. TCRdb passed the 5' RACE reads through MiXCR, listing each CDR3 protein once. The sample shows more than 20,000 distinct CDR3 sequences, 3.5% to 5% of them seen only once. The chain couples TRBV9 to TRBJ2-6; 7 bases match TRBD1. The clonotype was recovered from an adult who was a healthcare worker with PCR-confirmed SARS-CoV-2 infection or an uninfected control (not recorded which). The material sequenced was whole blood. The CDR3: CASSKLQGAGANVLTF. CDR3 DNA: TGTGCCAGCAGTAAACTCCAGGGGGCTGGGGCCAACGTCCTGACTTTC.